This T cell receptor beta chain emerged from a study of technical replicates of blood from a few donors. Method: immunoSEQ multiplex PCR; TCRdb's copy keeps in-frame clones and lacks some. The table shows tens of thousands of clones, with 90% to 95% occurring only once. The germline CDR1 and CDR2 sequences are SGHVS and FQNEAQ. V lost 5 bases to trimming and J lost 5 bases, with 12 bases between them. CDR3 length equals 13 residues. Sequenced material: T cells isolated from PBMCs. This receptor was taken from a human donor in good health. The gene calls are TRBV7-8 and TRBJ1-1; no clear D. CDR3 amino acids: CASSPPRLTEAFF. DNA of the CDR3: TGTGCCAGCAGCCCGCCCCGGTTGACTGAAGCTTTCTTT. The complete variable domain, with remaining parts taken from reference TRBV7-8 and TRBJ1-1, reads GAGVSQSPRYKVAKRGQDVALRCDPISGHVSLFWYQQALGQGPEFLTYFQNEAQLDKSGLPSDRFFAERPEGSVSTLKIQRTQQEDSAVYLCASSPPRLTEAFFGQGTRLTVV.